A single sample is the source of the 3 T cell receptor beta chains below, sequenced in a study of T cell responses to AZD1222 COVID-19 vaccine. Measured with immunoSEQ multiplex PCR; TCRdb has only the in-frame clones, and not every one. The table lists around 100,000 clones, about 87% of them singletons. Source: peripheral blood, taken on day 0 of AZD1222 vaccination. The receptors shown here come from an adult in good health.

V and J are TRBV12-2 and TRBJ1-4. TRBV12-2 is reported as a pseudogene. The CDR3 extends over 19 amino acids. The CDR3 sequence: CASRLGRMASGATNEKLFF. Written as DNA, the CDR3 is TGTGCAAGTCGCTTAGGAAGGATGGCGTCCGGCGCAACTAATGAAAAACTGTTTTTT.

As for this clone: One end of the junction varies from germline; a read error may be responsible. This CDR3 reads CSVEGGHYYGYTF. In DNA, the CDR3 is TGCAGCGTAGAAGGGGGGCACTACTATGGCTACACCTTC. This sequence joins TRBV29-1 and TRBJ1-2; D perhaps matches TRBD1 (6 bases). The CDR3 spans 13 residues. Germline CDR1 reads SQVTM; CDR2 reads ANQGSEA.

The chain has TRBV6-6 and TRBJ1-5; TRBD1 matches 7 bases. V shed 10 bases and J 4 bases; nucleotides not matched to a gene: 10. This CDR3 contains 14 residues. Germline V gives CDR1 MNHNY, CDR2 SVGAGI (reference sequence). The CDR3 bases are TGTGCCACCCTCGTCGGGACAGAGAATCAGCCCCAGCATTTT. Protein: CATLVGTENQPQHF.